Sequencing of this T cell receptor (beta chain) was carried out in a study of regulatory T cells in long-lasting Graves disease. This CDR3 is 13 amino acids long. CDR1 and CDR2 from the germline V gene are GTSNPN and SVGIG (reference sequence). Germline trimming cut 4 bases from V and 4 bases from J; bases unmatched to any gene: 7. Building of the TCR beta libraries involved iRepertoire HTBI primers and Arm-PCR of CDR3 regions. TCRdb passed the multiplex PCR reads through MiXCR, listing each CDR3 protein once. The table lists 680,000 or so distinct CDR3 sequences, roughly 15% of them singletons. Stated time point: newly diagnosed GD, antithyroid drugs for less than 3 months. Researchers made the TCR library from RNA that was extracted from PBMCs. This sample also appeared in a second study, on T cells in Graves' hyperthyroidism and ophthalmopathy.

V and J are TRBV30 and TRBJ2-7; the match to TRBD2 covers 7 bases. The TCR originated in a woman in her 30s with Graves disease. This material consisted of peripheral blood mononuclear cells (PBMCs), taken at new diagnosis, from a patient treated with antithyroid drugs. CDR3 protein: CAWNRGETYEQYF. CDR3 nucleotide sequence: TGTGCCTGGAATCGGGGGGAGACTTACGAGCAGTACTTC.